A single T cell receptor (beta chain) is shown here with its context. As yet, its antigen is unknown. For the second PCR, which ran for 7 to 11 cycles, a sample-barcoded 5' primer and a J-beta primer mix were used. No fewer than 3 million CDR3-containing paired-end reads came from each sample. TCRdb independently ran MiXCR on the 5' RACE reads; one entry per CDR3 protein. The sample yields about 730,000 distinct CDR3 sequences, more than 40% seen once. This entry belongs to a study of blood T cells in healthy people across ages. Study observations and caveats: Roughly linear age-related decline in beta diversity appeared, significant by age roughly 40.

Every donor provided 7.5 to 10 milliliters of peripheral blood. The CDR3 extends over 13 amino acids. Germline V gives CDR1 GTSNPN, CDR2 SVGIG (reference sequence). V was clipped by 5 bases and J by 5 bases; unmatched bases: 4. The sample was blood. The chain joins TRBV30 to TRBJ1-5, with 9 nucleotides matching TRBD1. The sequence came from a woman in her fifties or sixties in good health. CDR3 bases: TGTGCCTGGGCGGGGACAGGGTATCAGCCCCAGCATTTT. Its translation is CAWAGTGYQPQHF.